These T cell receptor beta chains were read from a single sample in a study of regulatory T cells in long-lasting Graves disease. TCRdb used MiXCR to reprocess the multiplex PCR reads, holding one entry per CDR3 protein. The table includes roughly 520,000 distinct CDR3 sequences, more than 10% detected once. These data were also filed under a second study, of T cells in Graves' hyperthyroidism and ophthalmopathy.

Source: peripheral blood mononuclear cells (PBMCs), taken at new diagnosis, from a patient treated with antithyroid drugs. These TCRs come from a woman under 40 with Graves disease. Both conserved end residues are part of each CDR3. The D gene is left open where the match is weak. Size is stated for part of the rows, as once, few or many counts, or as a class when the clone is expanded.

J,V,size,D,CDR3,DNA
TRBJ2-2,TRBV7-3,many,NA,CASSLTLRDVDAGELFF,TGTGCCAGCAGCTTAACTCTCCGGGACGTAGACGCCGGGGAGCTGTTTTTT
TRBJ1-2,TRBV5-1,few,NA,CASSLEPGHRFQLYGYTF,TGCGCCAGCAGCTTGGAACCGGGACACCGCTTTCAACTCTATGGCTACACCTTC
TRBJ1-1,TRBV2,few,NA,CASRDNQGSTEAFF,TGTGCCAGCAGAGACAATCAGGGCTCCACTGAAGCTTTCTTT
TRBJ2-1,TRBV19,NA,NA,CATAMTSLNEQFF,TGTGCCACCGCCATGACAAGTTTAAATGAGCAGTTCTTC
TRBJ1-2,TRBV9,few,TRBD1,CASSPQGLDYGYTF,TGTGCCAGCAGCCCACAGGGGCTTGACTATGGCTACACCTTC
TRBJ2-4,TRBV7-2,few,TRBD2,CASSLAVAPGGPFIAKNIQYF,TGTGCCAGCAGCTTAGCCGTAGCCCCGGGAGGGCCGTTTATTGCCAAAAACATTCAGTACTTC
TRBJ1-6,TRBV20-1,many,TRBD1,CSAKTGENSPLHF,TGCAGTGCCAAGACAGGGGAAAATTCACCCCTCCACTTT
TRBJ2-2,TRBV30,many,NA,CAYRDKKNTGELFF,TGTGCCTACCGGGACAAAAAGAACACCGGGGAGCTGTTTTTT
TRBJ2-7,TRBV20-1,NA,TRBD2,CSAGDRDYVYEQYF,TGCAGTGCTGGAGACCGGGACTACGTCTACGAGCAGTACTTC
TRBJ1-2,TRBV10-3,many,NA,CAISEGTGRTNGYTF,TGTGCCATCAGTGAGGGGACTGGCCGAACTAATGGCTACACCTTC
TRBJ2-1,TRBV6-2/TRBV6-3,NA,NA,CASSHRQSSSYNEQFF,TGTGCCAGCAGTCACCGACAGAGCAGCTCCTACAATGAGCAGTTCTTC
TRBJ2-7,TRBV5-6,NA,TRBD1,CASSAYRGSLSYEQYF,TGTGCCAGCAGCGCATACAGGGGTTCCCTATCCTACGAGCAGTACTTC
TRBJ2-3,TRBV5-1,many,NA,CASSPHSRGSTDTQYF,TGCGCCAGCAGCCCACACTCGCGCGGGAGCACAGATACGCAGTATTTT
TRBJ2-2,TRBV7-2,many,TRBD2,CASSLGRRELNTGELFF,TGTGCCAGCAGCTTGGGTCGGCGGGAGCTGAACACCGGGGAGCTGTTTTTT
TRBJ1-2,TRBV19,many,NA,CASEGPRRGYTF,TGTGCCAGCGAGGGACCCCGTCGTGGCTACACCTTC
TRBJ2-7,TRBV2,many,NA,CASSEAPKSVGSQYEQYF,TGTGCCAGCAGTGAAGCGCCCAAGTCGGTTGGGAGCCAATACGAGCAGTACTTC
TRBJ1-2,TRBV11-2,many,NA,CASSYRIHYGYTF,TGTGCCAGCAGCTACAGGATTCACTATGGCTACACCTTC
TRBJ2-7,TRBV7-3,many,NA,CASSPTPLKFSEQYF,TGTGCCAGCAGCCCGACCCCTCTAAAGTTCTCCGAGCAGTACTTC
TRBJ2-1,TRBV19,NA,TRBD2,CASHSGNNEQFF,TGTGCCAGTCATAGCGGGAACAATGAGCAGTTCTTC
TRBJ2-2,TRBV9,NA,NA,CASSVATGTGELFF,TGTGCCAGCAGCGTGGCTACAGGCACCGGGGAGCTGTTTTTT
TRBJ1-1,TRBV5-1,many,TRBD1,CASSDKTGGTEAFF,TGCGCCAGCAGCGATAAGACAGGGGGCACTGAAGCTTTCTTT
TRBJ2-2,TRBV7-9,many,NA,CASSSLQGTGELFF,TGTGCCAGCAGCTCCCTACAGGGTACCGGGGAGCTGTTTTTT
TRBJ2-3,TRBV20-1,many,NA,CSARPYLGILLTDTQYF,TGCAGTGCTAGGCCCTATCTAGGGATTTTACTCACAGATACGCAGTATTTT
TRBJ2-5,TRBV20-1,many,TRBD2,CSARVTSGSLETQYF,TGCAGTGCTCGTGTGACTAGCGGGAGTTTGGAGACCCAGTACTTC
TRBJ1-1,TRBV15,many,NA,CATGRGRTEAFF,TGTGCCACAGGGAGGGGAAGGACTGAAGCTTTCTTT
TRBJ2-7,TRBV28,many,NA,CASNPSIGQIYEQYF,TGTGCCAGCAACCCCTCTATCGGTCAGATCTACGAGCAGTACTTC
TRBJ1-2,TRBV12-3/TRBV12-4,many,NA,CASSPRTFNYGYTF,TGTGCCAGCAGCCCCAGGACCTTCAACTATGGCTACACCTTC
TRBJ1-4,TRBV20-1,many,NA,CSASFGREEKLFF,TGCAGTGCTAGTTTCGGCAGGGAGGAAAAACTGTTTTTT